The 3 T cell receptor beta chains presented below share a single source sample, sequenced in a study of cytomegalovirus exposure and HLA in healthy donors. 60 Vbeta and 13 Jbeta primers were used in PCR. The repertoire was sequenced with immunoSEQ multiplex PCR; TCRdb's copy has only in-frame clones and lacks some. The sample lists approximately 170,000 clones, less than 75% occurring once. The specimen sequenced was PBMCs. These receptors came from a girl between 10 and 17 years old in good health and CMV-seronegative.

As regards this clone: This sample also contains other DNA sequences that code for the same CDR3. The rearrangement joins TRBV5-1 to TRBJ2-5; 9 nucleotides agree with TRBD1. The CDR3 loop spans 15 amino acids. Germline V gene lookup returns CDR1 SGHRS and CDR2 YFSETQ. V lost 0 bases to trimming and J lost 2 bases; unmatched junction nucleotides: 2. In nucleotides, the CDR3 is TGCGCCAGCAGCTTGGGGGACAGGGATCAAGAGACCCAGTACTTC. Its protein is CASSLGDRDQETQYF. Full variable domain (outside the CDR3, taken from reference TRBV5-1 and TRBJ2-5): KAGVTQTPRYLIKTRGQQVTLSCSPISGHRSVSWYQQTPGQGLQFLFEYFSETQRNKGNFPGRFSGRQFSNSRSEMNVSTLELGDSALYLCASSLGDRDQETQYFGPGTRLLVL.

The genes are TRBV10-2 and TRBJ1-4, with D possibly matching TRBD1 (6 bases). Germline V lookup: CDR1 WSHSY, CDR2 SAAADI. The CDR3 totals 14 residues. Trimming stripped 6 bases from V and 4 bases from J, with 12 bases between. The CDR3 DNA reads as TGCGCCAGCAGAGTGACAGGCGATAATGAAAAACTGTTTTTT. It is translated as CASRVTGDNEKLFF.

Worth noting for this clone: A read error may account for a junction end that differs from germline. The rearrangement links TRBV6-1 to TRBJ2-1; D is unresolved. Germline loops: CDR1 MNHNS, CDR2 SASEGT. The CDR3 sequence is 12 residues long. The CDR3 DNA is TGTGCCAGCAGTAAAGCCGACAATGAGCAGTTCTTC. Translating it yields CASSKADNEQFF.